These 11 T cell receptor beta chains share one sample of origin, sequenced in a study of B cell selection in AIRE deficiency. CD4+CD127+ cells were sorted as the conventional CD4 T cells. Sequencing used immunoSEQ multiplex PCR; TCRdb keeps in-frame clones, though not all of them. This sample has some 22,000 clones; 95% to 97% occur once, and the top ten carry less than 0.2%. The specimen was CD4+CD127+ conventional T cells sorted from PBMCs. All receptors come from a human donor in good health.

This clone has a handful of counts. The chain has TRBV30 and TRBJ1-6; 9 nucleotides align to TRBD1. The CDR3 consists of 16 residues. Trimming removed 1 base from V and 10 bases from J; junction bases left unmatched: 11. Germline values: CDR1 GTSNPN, CDR2 SVGIG (reference sequence). CDR3 sequence reads: CAWSGMTGGYFSPLHF. The CDR3 DNA is TGTGCCTGGAGTGGCATGACAGGGGGATACTTCTCACCCCTCCACTTT.

The chain couples TRBV7-2 to TRBJ1-3, with a tentative D call TRBD1 (5 bases). Germline CDR1 SGHTA, CDR2 FQGNSA. V shed 3 bases and J shed 7 bases, with 10 bases lying between them. This CDR3 comprises 13 residues. The CDR3, as DNA: TGTGCCAGCAGCTTTGAGCGGGGGAACACCATATATTTT. The encoded protein is CASSFERGNTIYF.

V gene TRBV30 combines with J gene TRBJ1-2; 9 bases align to TRBD1. The CDR3 runs to 14 residues. The germline gives CDR1 GTSNPN, CDR2 SVGIG (reference sequence). V shed 4 bases and J 3 bases; nucleotides not matched to a gene: 6. In DNA form, the CDR3 reads TGTGCCTGGAAGGGACAGGGATTCTACTATGGCTACACCTTC. Protein: CAWKGQGFYYGYTF.

This chain joins TRBV5-4 and TRBJ2-3, with 8 bases aligning to TRBD1. Germline V lookup: CDR1 SGHNT, CDR2 YYREEE (reference sequence). This CDR3 has 15 amino acids. Unmatched junction bases numbered 5, after V lost 4 bases and J lost 1 base. CDR3 protein: CASSLRTGRTDTQYF. The DNA of the CDR3 is TGTGCCAGCAGCCTAAGGACAGGGCGCACAGATACGCAGTATTTT. Filled out from reference TRBV5-4 and TRBJ2-3, the complete variable domain reads ETGVTQSPTHLIKTRGQQVTLRCSSQSGHNTVSWYQQALGQGPQFIFQYYREEENGRGNFPPRFSGLQFPNYSSELNVNALELDDSALYLCASSLRTGRTDTQYFGPGTRLTVL.

This chain links TRBV11-2 with TRBJ1-1; a possible D gene is TRBD1 (5 bases). V lost 1 base and J lost 4, with 7 bases in between. The germline V gene has CDR1 SGHAT and CDR2 FQNNGV. This CDR3 region has 13 residues. In DNA, the CDR3 is TGTGCCAGCAGCTTAGGACAGCCCACTGAAGCTTTCTTT. Translated, it gives CASSLGQPTEAFF.

The rearrangement joins TRBV6-5 to TRBJ2-3; D is ambiguous. Germline-derived CDR1 and CDR2 are MNHEY and SVGAGI. The CDR3 extends over 16 amino acids. Deletions cut 2 bases from V and 1 base from J, with 13 bases between. The chain's CDR3 is CASSYDARVGTDTQYF. CDR3 DNA sequence: TGTGCCAGCAGTTACGACGCTAGGGTGGGCACAGATACGCAGTATTTT.

V gene TRBV2 combines with J gene TRBJ1-1; unclear D gene. This CDR3 comprises 11 residues. Germline lookup yields CDR1 SNHLY and CDR2 FYNNEI. The ends were cut back, 6 bases at V and 3 bases at J, with 5 bases in the middle. The CDR3 sequence is CASREDTEAFF. The CDR3 DNA reads as TGTGCCAGCAGAGAGGACACTGAAGCTTTCTTT.

This clone was seen only once. V is TRBV9 and J is TRBJ2-3; TRBD2 agrees at 11 bases. This CDR3 spans 17 amino acids. V dropped 1 base and J dropped 2; count of bases not matched to a gene: 6. Germline CDR1 reads SGDLS; CDR2 reads YYNGEE. CDR3 residues: CASSVSLAGGPTDTQYF. CDR3 bases: TGTGCCAGCAGCGTAAGCCTAGCGGGGGGCCCCACAGATACGCAGTATTTT. Filled out from reference TRBV9 and TRBJ2-3, the complete variable domain reads DSGVTQTPKHLITATGQRVTLRCSPRSGDLSVYWYQQSLDQGLQFLIQYYNGEERAKGNILERFSAQQFPDLHSELNLSSLELGDSALYFCASSVSLAGGPTDTQYFGPGTRLTVL.

The chain has TRBV2 and TRBJ1-6; no clear D. V shed 1 base and J shed 1 base, with 5 bases lying between them. The germline gives CDR1 SNHLY, CDR2 FYNNEI. CDR3 length: 15 residues. This chain's CDR3 is CASSEEGSYNSPLHF. The DNA for the CDR3 is TGTGCCAGCAGTGAAGAGGGTTCCTATAATTCACCCCTCCACTTT.

The CDR3 here is CSVEGRLTEAFF. The CDR3 nucleotides are TGCAGCGTCGAGGGGCGTCTCACTGAAGCTTTCTTT. The V call is TRBV29-1, the J call TRBJ1-1, with D tentatively TRBD1 (5 bases). The ends were cut back, 6 bases at V and 4 bases at J, with 12 bases in the middle. CDR1 and CDR2 from the germline V gene are SQVTM and ANQGSEA. The CDR3 length is 12 residues. Full variable domain (rest looked up from reference TRBV29-1 and TRBJ1-1): SAVISQKPSRDICQRGTSLTIQCQVDSQVTMMFWYRQQPGQSLTLIATANQGSEATYESGFVIDKFPISRPNLTFSTLTVSNMSPEDSSIYLCSVEGRLTEAFFGQGTRLTVV.

This chain joins TRBV7-9 and TRBJ2-7; 9 nucleotides match TRBD1. This CDR3 region has 15 residues. With 5 bases clipped from V and 7 bases from J, the junction kept 12 bases outside the gene matches. The germline V gene has CDR1 SEHNR and CDR2 FQNEAQ (reference sequence). For the CDR3, the DNA is TGTGCCAGCAGCCACCGGGACAGGGAAGCGGGGGAGCAGTACTTC. It codes for CASSHRDREAGEQYF.